The 19 T cell receptor beta chains given below trace back to one sample, sequenced in a study of beta chain features in type 1 diabetes. For these receptors, no antigen is known. Study-wide points: Type 1 diabetes patients showed a moderate but significant shortening of TCRB CDR3s in all four CD4+ subsets.

Expressed TCRB transcripts were sequenced, since all the RNA that had been isolated was reverse transcribed. Data came from immunoSEQ multiplex PCR; TCRdb stores just in-frame clones and leaves some out. The sample has 600,000 to 700,000 clones; 13% are singletons. The specimen was naive CD4+ T cells from blood. The receptors come from a man aged 18 to 35 with type 1 diabetes.

V gene TRBV18 combines with J gene TRBJ1-1; D perhaps matches TRBD1 (5 bases). Between the trimmed V and J ends, which lost 2 bases and 1 base, there was a span of 11 bases. The CDR3 is made up of 15 amino acids. The germline gives CDR1 KGHSH, CDR2 LQKENI. The CDR3 DNA sequence: TGTGCCAGCTCACCAGGGGCAGGGAGGAACACTGAAGCTTTCTTT. Residues: CASSPGAGRNTEAFF.

This clone was detected only a few times. This chain joins TRBV13 and TRBJ1-4; D call uncertain. Looked up from germline, CDR1 is PRHDT and CDR2 is FYEKMQ (reference sequence). V was trimmed by 8 bases and J by 4 bases, leaving 14 bases between them. This CDR3 has 14 residues. CDR3 region: CASRAFTVNEKLFF. In DNA, the CDR3 is TGTGCCAGCCGGGCCTTTACAGTTAATGAAAAACTGTTTTTT.

There are a few counts of this clone. The chain recombines TRBV10-3 with TRBJ2-4; 8 bases match TRBD2. CDR1 and CDR2 (germline): ENHRY, SYGVKD. Losses at the gene ends were 2 bases for V and 4 bases for J; bases not matched to a gene: 13. This CDR3 contains 18 residues. CDR3 region: CAISERSDSGVLKNIQYF. DNA for the CDR3: TGTGCCATCAGTGAGCGATCGGATAGCGGGGTACTAAAAAACATTCAGTACTTC.

In its sample, this clone was seen a few times. The rearrangement links TRBV7-9 to TRBJ1-2; D gene uncertain. Germline values: CDR1 SEHNR, CDR2 FQNEAQ (reference sequence). Trimming took 1 base from V and 4 from J, leaving 7 bases between them. CDR3 length equals 13 residues. The CDR3 reads CASSLVNGYGYTF. Here the CDR3 DNA reads TGTGCCAGCAGCTTAGTCAATGGCTATGGCTACACCTTC.

The sample holds a few counts of this clone. This chain joins TRBV5-1 and TRBJ2-7; 9 bases agree with TRBD1. Per germline, CDR1 SGHRS and CDR2 YFSETQ. CDR3 length: 15 amino acids. V was clipped by 3 bases and J by 3 bases; unmatched bases: 7. CDR3 DNA sequence: TGCGCCAGCAGCTCCGTGACAGGGGGTTACTACGAGCAGTACTTC. Protein product: CASSSVTGGYYEQYF.

This clone appeared a few times. This sequence joins TRBV18 and TRBJ1-5; 7 bases are shared with TRBD1. The CDR3 runs to 16 residues. V lost 6 bases to trimming and J lost 7 bases; unmatched junction nucleotides: 15. Per the germline V gene, CDR1 is KGHSH and CDR2 is LQKENI. CDR3 bases: TGTGCCAGCTCTCCTACGGGAGGGGGCATCGAGCAGCCCCAGCATTTT. Amino acid sequence: CASSPTGGGIEQPQHF.

The chain carries TRBV5-4 and TRBJ2-3; the D is unclear. This CDR3 comprises 12 residues. Germline V CDR1 and CDR2: SGHNT, YYREEE (reference sequence). The germline V and J ends were trimmed by 3 bases and 5 bases, with 7 bases remaining between them. The CDR3 here is CASSSVRDTQYF. The CDR3 DNA sequence: TGTGCCAGCAGCTCGGTCCGAGATACGCAGTATTTT.

The chain uses TRBV14 and TRBJ1-6; D is possibly TRBD1 (5 bases). Germline CDR1 and CDR2: SGHDN and FVKESK. Trimming pared 2 bases from V and 9 bases from J, leaving 11 bases between. The CDR3 has 14 residues. Here the CDR3 DNA reads TGTGCCAGCAGCCAAAGACAGTTAAGTTCACCCCTCCACTTT. Protein product: CASSQRQLSSPLHF.

The V and J genes are TRBV7-9 and TRBJ1-1; D is unclear. The CDR3 contains 15 residues. The V end lost 5 bases, the J end lost 5 bases, and 18 bases lay between the germline ends. Germline V gene data show CDR1 as SEHNR and CDR2 as FQNEAQ (reference sequence). CDR3: CASSQTGRVRTEAFF. DNA for the CDR3: TGTGCCAGCAGCCAGACGGGGAGGGTAAGGACTGAAGCTTTCTTT.

CDR3 sequence reads: CSVGTSRTQETQYF. The CDR3 nucleotides are TGCAGCGTTGGGACTTCAAGAACCCAAGAGACCCAGTACTTC. The V gene is TRBV29-1, the J gene TRBJ2-5; TRBD2 might be the D (5 bases). CDR3 length: 14 amino acids. The germline V gene has CDR1 SQVTM and CDR2 ANQGSEA. V gave up 4 bases and J gave up 1 base, with 13 bases separating them.

The J gene is TRBJ1-1, the V gene TRBV29-1, with 11 nucleotides matching TRBD1. The CDR3 consists of 13 residues. From germline, CDR1 is SQVTM and CDR2 ANQGSEA. V lost 4 bases to trimming and J lost 4 bases; unmatched junction nucleotides: 2. The CDR3 loop reads CSVAGTGGTEAFF. CDR3 DNA: TGCAGCGTTGCAGGGACAGGGGGCACTGAAGCTTTCTTT.

This clone occurred a few times. The chain uses TRBV27 and TRBJ1-4; a weak D match, TRBD1 (5 bases). The germline V and J ends were trimmed by 5 bases and 8 bases, with 18 bases remaining between them. This CDR3 region has 15 residues. Germline lookup yields CDR1 MNHEY and CDR2 SMNVEV (reference sequence). In nucleotides, the CDR3 is TGTGCCAGCAGTCAACGAACAGGTTCCGGAGAAAAACTGTTTTTT. It is translated as CASSQRTGSGEKLFF.

This clone was observed a handful of times. The gene calls are TRBV7-8 and TRBJ1-1; no firm D call. The CDR3 is 15 residues long. CDR1 is SGHVS and CDR2 is FQNEAQ in the germline V gene. V was clipped by 4 bases and J by 3 bases, with 15 bases between them. In DNA, the CDR3 is TGTGCCAGCAGCTCAGAGACTGTCTGGGACACTGAAGCTTTCTTT. Protein: CASSSETVWDTEAFF.

The CDR3 DNA reads TGTGCCAGCAGTTCTACAGGGGCCAAAAACATTCAGTACTTC. Its protein is CASSSTGAKNIQYF. This chain joins TRBV6-5 and TRBJ2-4; tentative D call: TRBD1 (6 bases). The CDR3 sequence is 14 residues long. CDR1 is MNHEY and CDR2 is SVGAGI in the germline V gene. Trimming took off 4 bases at V and 1 base at J, with 8 bases between the two ends.

This clone turned up a few times. The rearrangement uses TRBV19 and TRBJ2-7; D is ambiguous. CDR3 length: 13 amino acids. V was pared by 6 bases and J by 0 bases, with 9 bases between. From germline, CDR1 is LNHDA and CDR2 SQIVND (reference sequence). CDR3 region: CASSAVPSYEQYF. Written as DNA, the CDR3 is TGTGCCAGTAGCGCTGTACCCTCCTACGAGCAGTACTTC.

This clone turned up a few times. The rearrangement joins TRBV6-5 to TRBJ2-2; D assignment may be TRBD1 or TRBD2 (6 bases each). Germline CDR1 is MNHEY and CDR2 is SVGAGI. The CDR3 covers 15 residues. V was cut by 5 bases and J by 4 bases, with 14 bases left in between. The CDR3 sequence is CASSLTGAVTGELFF. The CDR3 nucleotides are TGTGCCAGCAGTCTCACGGGGGCGGTCACCGGGGAGCTGTTTTTT.

This clone was counted a few times. This chain uses TRBV9 with TRBJ2-7, with D possibly TRBD1 on 6 matching bases. Trimming shortened V by 3 bases and J by 3 bases, and 13 bases separated the two germline ends. CDR3 length: 14 residues. CDR1 is SGDLS and CDR2 is YYNGEE in the germline V gene. The chain's CDR3 is CASSAGTTNYEQYF. The DNA for the CDR3 is TGTGCCAGCAGCGCCGGGACAACTAACTACGAGCAGTACTTC. The variable domain in full, with the rest retrieved from reference TRBV9 and TRBJ2-7, is DSGVTQTPKHLITATGQRVTLRCSPRSGDLSVYWYQQSLDQGLQFLIQYYNGEERAKGNILERFSAQQFPDLHSELNLSSLELGDSALYFCASSAGTTNYEQYFGPGTRLTVT.

This clone came up a few times. The chain employs TRBV7-8 and TRBJ1-5; TRBD1 might be the D (6 bases). V lost 3 bases, J lost 4 bases, and 19 bases lay in between. Germline V gives CDR1 SGHVS, CDR2 FQNEAQ. CDR3 length equals 17 residues. In DNA, the CDR3 is TGTGCCAGCAGCTTGTTTGGCAGGGGCGATATTAATCAGCCCCAGCATTTT. This encodes CASSLFGRGDINQPQHF.

This clone has more than one count but fewer than ten. The CDR3 sequence: CASSYTDRYNEQFF. CDR3 in DNA: TGTGCCAGCAGTTACACGGACAGATACAATGAGCAGTTCTTC. V is TRBV6-5 and J is TRBJ2-1, with D possibly being TRBD1 (6 bases). Trimming left V 2 bases short and J 4 bases short, with 9 bases between. The CDR3 spans 14 residues. Germline CDR1 and CDR2: MNHEY and SVGAGI.